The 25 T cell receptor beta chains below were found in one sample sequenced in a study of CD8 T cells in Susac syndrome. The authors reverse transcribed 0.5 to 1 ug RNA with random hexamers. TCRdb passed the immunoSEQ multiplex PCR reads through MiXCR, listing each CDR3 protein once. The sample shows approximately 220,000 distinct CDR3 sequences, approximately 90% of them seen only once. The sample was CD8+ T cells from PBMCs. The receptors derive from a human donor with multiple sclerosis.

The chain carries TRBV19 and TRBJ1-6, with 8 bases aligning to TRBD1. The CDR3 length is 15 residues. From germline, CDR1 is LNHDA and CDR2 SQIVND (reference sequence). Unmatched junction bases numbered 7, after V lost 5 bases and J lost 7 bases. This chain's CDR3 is CASSATGEGNSPLHF. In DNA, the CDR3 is TGTGCCAGTAGTGCGACAGGGGAAGGGAATTCACCCCTCCACTTT.

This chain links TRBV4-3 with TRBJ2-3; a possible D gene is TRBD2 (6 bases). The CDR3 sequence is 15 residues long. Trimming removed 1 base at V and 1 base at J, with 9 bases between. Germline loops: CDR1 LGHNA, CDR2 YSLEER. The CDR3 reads CASSQGDFCTDTQYF. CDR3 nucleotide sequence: TGCGCCAGCAGCCAAGGGGACTTCTGCACAGATACGCAGTATTTT.

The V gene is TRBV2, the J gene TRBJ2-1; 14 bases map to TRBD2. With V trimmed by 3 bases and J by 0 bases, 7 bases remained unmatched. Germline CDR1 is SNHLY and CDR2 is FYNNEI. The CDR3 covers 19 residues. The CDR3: CASSDRTSGRLSSYNEQFF. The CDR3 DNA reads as TGTGCCAGCAGTGATCGGACTAGCGGGAGGCTGAGCTCCTACAATGAGCAGTTCTTC.

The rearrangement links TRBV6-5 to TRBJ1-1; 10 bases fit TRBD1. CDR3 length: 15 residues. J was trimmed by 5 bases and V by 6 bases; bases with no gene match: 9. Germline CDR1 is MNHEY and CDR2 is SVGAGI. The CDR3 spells CASSDPGQGGTEAFF. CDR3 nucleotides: TGTGCCAGCAGCGACCCAGGACAGGGGGGGACTGAAGCTTTCTTT.

The CDR3, as DNA: TGTGCCAGCAGGCCTCGGGCGGGGGGGAAGGAGTATGAAGCTTTCTTT. Translation: CASRPRAGGKEYEAFF. The chain is built from TRBV3-1 and TRBJ1-1; perhaps TRBD1 as D (5 bases). Germline assignment: CDR1 LGHDT and CDR2 YNNKEL (reference sequence). The V end lost 6 bases, the J end lost 7 bases, and 24 bases lay between the germline ends. CDR3 size: 16 residues.

CDR3 sequence: CASSPAAAGGPYEQYF. Written as DNA, the CDR3 is TGTGCCAGCAGCCCGGCCGCAGCGGGAGGGCCATACGAGCAGTACTTC. This chain links TRBV5-4 with TRBJ2-7, with 10 bases aligning to TRBD2. With V trimmed by 4 bases and J by 4 bases, 11 bases remained unmatched. This CDR3 contains 16 residues. Germline assignment: CDR1 SGHNT and CDR2 YYREEE (reference sequence).

The CDR3, as DNA: TGTGCCAGCAGTTACGGGGGGGGCGGGAACTATGGCTACACCTTC. It yields the protein CASSYGGGGNYGYTF. The chain uses TRBV6-5 and TRBJ1-2, with D possibly matching TRBD1 (6 bases). This CDR3 is 15 amino acids long. The germline V gene encodes CDR1 MNHEY and CDR2 SVGAGI. With 2 bases removed from V and 2 bases from J, the gap between germline ends came to 12 bases.

The CDR3 DNA reads as TGTGCCAGCAGCCCCCAGGTGGGGGGGTCTTACAATGAGCAGTTCTTC. Residues: CASSPQVGGSYNEQFF. V is TRBV11-2 and J is TRBJ2-1, with 7 bases identical to TRBD2. The V gene end was trimmed by 5 bases and the J gene end by 4 bases; junction bases not matched to a gene: 11. This CDR3 has 16 amino acids. Germline V gene sequence: CDR1 SGHAT, CDR2 FQNNGV.

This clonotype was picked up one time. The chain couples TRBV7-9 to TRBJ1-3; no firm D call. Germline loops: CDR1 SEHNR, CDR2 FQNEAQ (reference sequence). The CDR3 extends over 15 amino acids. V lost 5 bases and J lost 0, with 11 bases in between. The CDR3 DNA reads TGTGCCAGCAGCCCGACATCTAACTCTGGAAACACCATATATTTT. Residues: CASSPTSNSGNTIYF.

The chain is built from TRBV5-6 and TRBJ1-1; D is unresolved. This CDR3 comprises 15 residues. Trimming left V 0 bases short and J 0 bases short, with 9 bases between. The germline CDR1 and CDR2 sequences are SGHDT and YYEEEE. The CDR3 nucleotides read TGTGCCAGCAGCTTGGAAGCGGGCATGAACACTGAAGCTTTCTTT. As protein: CASSLEAGMNTEAFF. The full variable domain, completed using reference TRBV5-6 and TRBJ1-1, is DAGVTQSPTHLIKTRGQQVTLRCSPKSGHDTVSWYQQALGQGPQFIFQYYEEEERQRGNFPDRFSGHQFPNYSSELNVNALLLGDSALYLCASSLEAGMNTEAFFGQGTRLTVV.

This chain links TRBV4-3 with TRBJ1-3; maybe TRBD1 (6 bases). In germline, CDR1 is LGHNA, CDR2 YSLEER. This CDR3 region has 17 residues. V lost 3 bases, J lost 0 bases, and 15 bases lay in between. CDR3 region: CASSQGMVGASGNTIYF. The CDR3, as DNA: TGCGCCAGCAGCCAGGGGATGGTGGGGGCCTCTGGAAACACCATATATTTT.

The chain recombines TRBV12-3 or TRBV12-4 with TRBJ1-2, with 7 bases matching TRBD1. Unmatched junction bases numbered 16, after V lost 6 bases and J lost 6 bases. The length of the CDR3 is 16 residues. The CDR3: CASSNIRTGLGHGYTF. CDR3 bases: TGTGCCAGCAGCAATATCCGGACAGGCCTTGGCCATGGCTACACCTTC.

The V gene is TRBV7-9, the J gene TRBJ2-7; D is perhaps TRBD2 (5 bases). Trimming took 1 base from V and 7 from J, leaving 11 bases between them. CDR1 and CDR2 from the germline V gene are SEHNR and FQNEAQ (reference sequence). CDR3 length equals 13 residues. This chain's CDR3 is CASSLDPREEQYF. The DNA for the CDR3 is TGTGCCAGCAGCTTAGACCCGAGGGAGGAGCAGTACTTC.

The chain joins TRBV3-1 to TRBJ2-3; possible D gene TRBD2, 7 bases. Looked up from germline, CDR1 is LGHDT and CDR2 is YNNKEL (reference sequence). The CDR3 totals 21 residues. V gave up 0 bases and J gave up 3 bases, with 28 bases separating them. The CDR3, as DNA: TGTGCCAGCAGCCAAGAGCTTCTAGGGGGGGGGCCTTTGATGAGTACAGATACGCAGTATTTT. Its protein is CASSQELLGGGPLMSTDTQYF.

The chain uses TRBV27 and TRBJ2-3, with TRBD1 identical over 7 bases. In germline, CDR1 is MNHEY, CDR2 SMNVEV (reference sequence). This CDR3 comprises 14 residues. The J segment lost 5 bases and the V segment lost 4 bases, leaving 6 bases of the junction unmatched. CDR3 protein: CASSYYRGRDTQYF. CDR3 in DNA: TGTGCCAGCAGTTACTACAGGGGAAGAGATACGCAGTATTTT.

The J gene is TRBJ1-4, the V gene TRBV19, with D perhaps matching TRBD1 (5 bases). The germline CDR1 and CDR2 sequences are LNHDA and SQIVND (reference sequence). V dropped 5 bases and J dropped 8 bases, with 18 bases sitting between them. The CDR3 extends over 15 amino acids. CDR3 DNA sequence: TGTGCCAGTAGTTTATACAGGTTGCCTGGGGAAAAACTGTTTTTT. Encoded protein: CASSLYRLPGEKLFF.

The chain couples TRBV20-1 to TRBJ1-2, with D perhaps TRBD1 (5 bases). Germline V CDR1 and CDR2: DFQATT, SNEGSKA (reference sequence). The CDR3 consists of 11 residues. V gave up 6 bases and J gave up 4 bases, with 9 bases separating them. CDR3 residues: CSAAGLYGYTF. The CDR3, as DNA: TGCAGTGCCGCGGGACTCTATGGCTACACCTTC.

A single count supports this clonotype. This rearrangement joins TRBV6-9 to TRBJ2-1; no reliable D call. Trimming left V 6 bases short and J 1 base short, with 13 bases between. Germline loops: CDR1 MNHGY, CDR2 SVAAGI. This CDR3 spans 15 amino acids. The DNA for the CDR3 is TGTGCCAGCAGCCTCAGCCCTGAATCCTACAATGAGCAGTTCTTC. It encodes CASSLSPESYNEQFF.

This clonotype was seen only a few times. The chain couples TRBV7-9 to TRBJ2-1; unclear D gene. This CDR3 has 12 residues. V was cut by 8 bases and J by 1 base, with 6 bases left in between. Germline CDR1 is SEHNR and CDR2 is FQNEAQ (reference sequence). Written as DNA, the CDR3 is TGTGCCAGCTCACTGTCCTACAATGAGCAGTTCTTC. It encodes CASSLSYNEQFF.

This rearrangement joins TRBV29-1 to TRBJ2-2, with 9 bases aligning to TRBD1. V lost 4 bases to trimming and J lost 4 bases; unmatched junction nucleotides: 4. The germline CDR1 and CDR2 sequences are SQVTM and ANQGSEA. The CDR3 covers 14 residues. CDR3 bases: TGCAGCGTTGCGCCGGGACAGGGCACCGGGGAGCTGTTTTTT. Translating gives CSVAPGQGTGELFF.

CDR3 sequence reads: CASSLYDAASVYDPSYNEQFF. In DNA, the CDR3 is TGTGCCAGCAGCTTATATGATGCGGCTAGCGTCTACGATCCCTCCTACAATGAGCAGTTCTTC. The V gene is TRBV7-6, the J gene TRBJ2-1; D perhaps matches TRBD2 (6 bases). Deletions cut 2 bases from V and 0 bases from J, with 26 bases between. The CDR3 totals 21 residues. Germline assignment: CDR1 SGHVS and CDR2 FNYEAQ.

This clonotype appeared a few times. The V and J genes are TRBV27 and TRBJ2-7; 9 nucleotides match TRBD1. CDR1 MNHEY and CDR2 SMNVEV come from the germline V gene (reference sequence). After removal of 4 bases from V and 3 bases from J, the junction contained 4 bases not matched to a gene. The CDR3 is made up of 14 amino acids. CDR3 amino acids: CASSWSTGGYEQYF. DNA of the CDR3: TGTGCCAGCAGTTGGTCGACAGGGGGCTACGAGCAGTACTTC.

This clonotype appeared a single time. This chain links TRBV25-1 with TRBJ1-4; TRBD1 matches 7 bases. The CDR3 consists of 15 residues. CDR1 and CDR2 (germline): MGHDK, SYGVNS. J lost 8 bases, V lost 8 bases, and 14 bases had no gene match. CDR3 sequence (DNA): TGTGCCAGCCGATCCTGGGCCACAGGGGCCGAAAAACTGTTTTTT. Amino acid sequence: CASRSWATGAEKLFF.

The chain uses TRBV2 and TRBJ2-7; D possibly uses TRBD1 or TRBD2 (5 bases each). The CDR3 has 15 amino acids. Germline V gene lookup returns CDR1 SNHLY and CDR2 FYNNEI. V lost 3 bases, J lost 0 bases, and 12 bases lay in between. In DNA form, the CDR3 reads TGTGCCAGCAGTGAGGGGCTAGCCGTCTCCTACGAGCAGTACTTC. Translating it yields CASSEGLAVSYEQYF.

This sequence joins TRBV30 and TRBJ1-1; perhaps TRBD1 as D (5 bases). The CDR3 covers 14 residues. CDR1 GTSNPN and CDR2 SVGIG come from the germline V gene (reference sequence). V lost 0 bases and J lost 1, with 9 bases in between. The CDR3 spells CAWSVGVANTEAFF. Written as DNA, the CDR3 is TGTGCCTGGAGTGTGGGGGTCGCGAACACTGAAGCTTTCTTT. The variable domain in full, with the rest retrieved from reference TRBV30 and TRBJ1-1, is SQTIHQWPATLVQPVGSPLSLECTVEGTSNPNLYWYRQAAGRGLQLLFYSVGIGQISSEVPQNLSASRPQDRQFILSSKKLLLSDSGFYLCAWSVGVANTEAFFGQGTRLTVV.